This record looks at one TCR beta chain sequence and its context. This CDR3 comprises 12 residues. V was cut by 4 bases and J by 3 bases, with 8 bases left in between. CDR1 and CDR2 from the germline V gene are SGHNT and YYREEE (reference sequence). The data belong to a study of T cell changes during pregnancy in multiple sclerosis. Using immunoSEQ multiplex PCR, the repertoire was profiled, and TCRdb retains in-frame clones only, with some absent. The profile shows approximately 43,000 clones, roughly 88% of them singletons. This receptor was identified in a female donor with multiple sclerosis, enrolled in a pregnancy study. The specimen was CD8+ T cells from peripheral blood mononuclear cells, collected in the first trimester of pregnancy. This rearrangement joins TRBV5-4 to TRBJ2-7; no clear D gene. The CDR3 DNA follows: TGTGCCAGCAGCCCCGACAACTACGAGCAGTACTTC. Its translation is CASSPDNYEQYF.